The 16 T cell receptor beta chains below all came from one sample that was sequenced in a study of cytomegalovirus exposure and HLA in healthy donors. In the PCR, 60 Vbeta and 13 Jbeta primers were used. Clones were read by immunoSEQ multiplex PCR, and TCRdb kept only the in-frame ones, dropping some. The sample consists of some 110,000 clones, 79% of them appearing once. Sequencing was carried out using PBMCs. The receptors shown here come from a man aged 25-45 years in good health and CMV-seropositive.

The rearrangement uses TRBV7-3 and TRBJ2-3; 9 bases line up with TRBD1. Losses at the gene ends were 4 bases for V and 10 bases for J; bases not matched to a gene: 3. This CDR3 comprises 12 residues. Germline V gene data show CDR1 as SGHTA and CDR2 as FQGTGA. CDR3 residues: CASSSGQGSQYF. The CDR3 nucleotides are TGTGCCAGCAGCTCGGGACAGGGCTCGCAGTATTTT.

The chain uses TRBV5-1 and TRBJ1-1; the D is unclear. V lost 0 bases and J lost 5, with 11 bases in between. This CDR3 contains 14 residues. CDR1 is SGHRS, CDR2 YFSETQ, per germline. CDR3 DNA sequence: TGCGCCAGCAGCTTGGTCAGTGGTAAAACTGAAGCTTTCTTT. Translation: CASSLVSGKTEAFF.

The chain employs TRBV6-1 and TRBJ2-3; a possible D gene is TRBD2 (6 bases). The V gene lost 4 bases and the J gene lost 2 bases, with 16 bases spanning the gap. CDR3 size: 16 residues. CDR1 and CDR2 from the germline V gene are MNHNS and SASEGT. The CDR3, as DNA: TGTGCCAGCAGTGGTGGGGGAGGTGCCCCCACAGATACGCAGTATTTT. This translates into CASSGGGGAPTDTQYF.

The chain links TRBV4-3 to TRBJ2-7; a weak D match, TRBD1 (5 bases). CDR3 length: 14 residues. The germline V gene has CDR1 LGHNA and CDR2 YSLEER. V was trimmed by 2 bases and J by 4 bases, leaving 12 bases between them. As DNA, the CDR3 is TGCGCCAGCAGCCAAAACCTTAGGGGTTACGAGCAGTACTTC. Amino acid sequence: CASSQNLRGYEQYF.

The rearrangement joins TRBV6-5 to TRBJ1-1, with 9 bases that match TRBD1. CDR1 and CDR2 from the germline V gene are MNHEY and SVGAGI. The J segment lost 6 bases and the V segment lost 6 bases, leaving 8 bases of the junction unmatched. The CDR3 extends over 14 amino acids. The DNA for the CDR3 is TGTGCCAGCAGACGAACAGGGGGCCGATCTGAAGCTTTCTTT. As protein: CASRRTGGRSEAFF.

The chain employs TRBV19 and TRBJ2-7; weak D call: TRBD1 (5 bases). This CDR3 has 16 residues. Trimming stripped 0 bases from V and 6 bases from J, with 18 bases between. Germline V gene data show CDR1 as LNHDA and CDR2 as SQIVND (reference sequence). The CDR3 DNA reads as TGTGCCAGTAGTATAGATCCGAGGCAGGCAAGGGGCGAGCAGTACTTC. Amino acids: CASSIDPRQARGEQYF. The full variable domain, rest sourced from reference TRBV19 and TRBJ2-7, is DGGITQSPKYLFRKEGQNVTLSCEQNLNHDAMYWYRQDPGQGLRLIYYSQIVNDFQKGDIAEGYSVSREKKESFPLTVTSAQKNPTAFYLCASSIDPRQARGEQYFGPGTRLTVT.

The chain uses TRBV7-2 and TRBJ2-7; 10 bases align to TRBD2. After removal of 1 base from V and 3 bases from J, the junction contained 0 bases not matched to a gene. Germline-derived CDR1 and CDR2 are SGHTA and FQGNSA. The length of the CDR3 is 14 residues. This chain's CDR3 is CASSLERGGYEQYF. CDR3 nucleotide sequence: TGTGCCAGCAGCTTAGAGCGGGGGGGCTACGAGCAGTACTTC. Full variable domain (remainder filled in from reference TRBV7-2 and TRBJ2-7): GAGVSQSPSNKVTEKGKDVELRCDPISGHTALYWYRQSLGQGLEFLIYFQGNSAPDKSGLPSDRFSAERTGGSVSTLTIQRTQQEDSAVYLCASSLERGGYEQYFGPGTRLTVT.

The chain links TRBV7-2 to TRBJ2-1, with 10 bases aligning to TRBD1. The length of the CDR3 is 19 residues. V lost 4 bases to trimming and J lost 4 bases; unmatched junction nucleotides: 16. Germline values: CDR1 SGHTA, CDR2 FQGNSA. CDR3 sequence reads: CASSSRRIRQGASYNEQFF. The CDR3 nucleotides are TGTGCCAGCAGCTCCCGAAGGATCCGACAGGGGGCGAGTTACAATGAGCAGTTCTTC.

The chain links TRBV6-4 to TRBJ1-5; D is possibly TRBD1 (5 bases). The CDR3 is 15 amino acids. The germline gives CDR1 MRHNA, CDR2 SNTAGT. The germline V and J ends were trimmed by 0 bases and 4 bases, with 10 bases remaining between them. The CDR3 DNA follows: TGTGCCAGCAGTGACTCGGTGTCAGGGAATCAGCCCCAGCATTTT. It yields the protein CASSDSVSGNQPQHF.

The sample holds a few counts of this clone. The rearrangement uses TRBV5-1 and TRBJ2-1, with 9 bases matching TRBD2. V lost 4 bases and J lost 5; bases outside the gene matches: 4. Germline V CDR1 and CDR2: SGHRS, YFSETQ. The CDR3 sequence is 14 residues long. The CDR3 region is CASSVLAGDNEQFF. The CDR3 DNA reads TGCGCCAGCAGCGTCTTAGCGGGAGACAATGAGCAGTTCTTC.

This sequence joins TRBV7-8 and TRBJ2-7; 10 nucleotides agree with TRBD2. In germline, CDR1 is SGHVS, CDR2 FQNEAQ. After removal of 8 bases from V and 2 bases from J, the junction contained 9 bases not matched to a gene. The CDR3 is 15 residues long. In DNA form, the CDR3 reads TGTGCCAGCGGAAAAACTAGCGGGGCCACCTACGAGCAGTACTTC. Protein: CASGKTSGATYEQYF.

The rearrangement joins TRBV6-6 to TRBJ2-2; 7 bases match TRBD1. V lost 2 bases, J lost 4 bases, and 4 bases stayed unmatched. The CDR3 has 15 amino acids. Germline CDR1 and CDR2: MNHNY and SVGAGI (reference sequence). CDR3 coding DNA: TGTGCCAGCAGTTACCCAGGGGGTTCCACCGGGGAGCTGTTTTTT. Translated, it gives CASSYPGGSTGELFF.

This clone was detected once. The chain employs TRBV27 and TRBJ2-7, with TRBD1 identical over 9 bases. V dropped 3 bases and J dropped 1; count of bases not matched to a gene: 4. From germline, CDR1 is MNHEY and CDR2 SMNVEV (reference sequence). The length of the CDR3 is 15 residues. Written as DNA, the CDR3 is TGTGCCAGCAGTTTCTGGGACAGGGTTTCCTACGAGCAGTACTTC. Translated: CASSFWDRVSYEQYF.

The V gene is TRBV5-1, the J gene TRBJ2-2, with TRBD2 identical over 15 bases. There are 20 residues in the CDR3. The V gene's germline CDR1 is SGHRS and CDR2 YFSETQ. V lost 3 bases and J lost 3; bases outside the gene matches: 12. The CDR3 bases are TGCGCCAGCAGCTGGGGACTAGCGGGGGGTTATAAACTCCACACCGGGGAGCTGTTTTTT. Translation: CASSWGLAGGYKLHTGELFF.

The chain employs TRBV30 and TRBJ1-2; 8 bases line up with TRBD1. Losses at the gene ends were 2 bases for V and 7 bases for J; bases not matched to a gene: 6. Germline lookup yields CDR1 GTSNPN and CDR2 SVGIG (reference sequence). The CDR3 has 13 residues. The CDR3 spells CAWSIQGGIGYTF. Written as DNA, the CDR3 is TGTGCCTGGAGTATACAGGGGGGAATTGGCTACACCTTC.

V is TRBV4-2 and J is TRBJ2-1; 7 bases fit TRBD2. The V segment lost 0 bases and the J segment 3 bases; nucleotides outside the gene matches: 8. The CDR3 runs to 17 residues. Germline V CDR1 and CDR2: LGHNA, YNFKEQ. The CDR3 region is CASSQDALAALYNEQFF. The CDR3 bases are TGTGCCAGCAGCCAAGATGCTCTAGCGGCTCTCTACAATGAGCAGTTCTTC.